The entry below gives a single T cell receptor beta chain sequence along with its context. Its target antigen remains unknown. No quality values exist for individual bases; no much larger clone is one base distant. The sample originates from a study of blood T cell repertoires in COVID-19 (TCRdb year 2020). Regarding the study in general: The collaborator samples originated in the United States, Italy and Spain and spanned the acute and convalescent phases of COVID-19. The prospective study material was composed of cDNA or gDNA derived from T cells, B-cell-depleted T cells, or PBMCs. Deeply sampled blood TCRbeta repertoires from subjects exposed to, actively infected with, or recovered from COVID-19 were included in the dataset. The repertoires were made available in a free public database intended to serve as a resource for research on the immune response to SARS-CoV-2. The samples were drawn from the first 160 participants of the ongoing ImmuneRACE study and from 1,254 subjects provided by 6 global collaborators. Nearly every sample came with metadata listing a de-identified subject ID, COVID-19 status, age in years and sex. Where HLA class I and class II types were available, the types were taken from metadata supplied by the sample provider, not from assay-based typing.

Trimming removed 3 bases from V and 0 bases from J; the gene matches leave 7 bases unexplained. CDR1 and CDR2 were assigned from the germline V gene as KGHSH and LQKENI. Counted from cysteine to phenylalanine, this CDR3 has 17 amino acids. Only the CDR3 region is kept as DNA, spanning 51 bases read in frame from base 1. The study at large found these results: Clinical and demographic metadata were provided uncurated, with the amount varying by source and participant.

TCRbeta CDR3 regions were amplified from genomic DNA using the immunoSEQ Assay, a bias-controlled multiplex PCR. Regarding the original processing steps: The number of nucleated cells in each sample was estimated by amplification of reference gene primers within the assay. To quantify the absolute abundance of each unique TCRbeta CDR3 rearrangement, sequence reads were collapsed and filtered. For each sample, productive Simpson clonality was calculated as the square root of Simpson's diversity index over productive rearrangements. In TCRdb, the immuneACCESS table is reduced to in-frame sequences with V and J assigned. These tables do not hold every clone; where another copy was compared, an unresolved V gene accounts for under half, and the others remain unexplained. The V and J calls and the clone size are those of that table, but D and trimming were determined from the DNA. The sample has about 350,000 clones on record, about 88% of them singletons. The ten largest account for about 0.93% of the sample.

Enrolling through a virtual design, the prospective study's participants ranged in age from roughly 18 to 100 years and lived across some 22 United States geographic areas. In the prospective study, cohorts were assigned on the basis of participant-reported clinical history obtained from a screening survey and a study questionnaire. Recovered participants in ImmuneRACE Cohort 3 were defined by two consecutive negative NP/OP PCR tests, clearance by a healthcare professional, or resolution of symptoms. Each participant in the prospective study had whole blood, serum and a nasopharyngeal or oropharyngeal swab collected by mobile phlebotomists. Over a roughly 2-month period, participants in the prospective study had the option of providing additional blood draws and questionnaires. Before DNA extraction, blood samples from the prospective study were shipped at room temperature or frozen.

This receptor was identified in a woman aged 25-40 years who had recovered from COVID-19. Sequencing was carried out using PBMCs or T cells enriched from blood (not recorded which). This sequence uses TRBV18 and TRBJ1-3; TRBD1 lines up with 8 middle nucleotides. In nucleotide form, the sequence is TGTGCCAGCTCACCCCGGACAGGGCTCAACTCTGGAAACACCATATATTTT. This is translated as CASSPRTGLNSGNTIYF.